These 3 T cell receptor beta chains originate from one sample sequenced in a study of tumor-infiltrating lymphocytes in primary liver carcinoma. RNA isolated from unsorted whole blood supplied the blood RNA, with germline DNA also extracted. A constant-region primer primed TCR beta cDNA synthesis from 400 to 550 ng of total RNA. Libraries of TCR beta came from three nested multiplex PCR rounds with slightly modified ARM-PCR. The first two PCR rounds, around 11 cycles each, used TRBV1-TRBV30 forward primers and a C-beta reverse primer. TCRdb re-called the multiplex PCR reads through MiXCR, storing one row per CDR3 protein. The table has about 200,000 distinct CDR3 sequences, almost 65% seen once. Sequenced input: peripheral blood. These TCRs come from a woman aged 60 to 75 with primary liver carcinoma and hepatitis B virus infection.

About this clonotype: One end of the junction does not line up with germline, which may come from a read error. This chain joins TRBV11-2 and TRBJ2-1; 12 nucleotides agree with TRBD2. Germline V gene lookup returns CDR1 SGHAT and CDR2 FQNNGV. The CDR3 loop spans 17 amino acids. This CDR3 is CASSFMTSGSSYNEQVF. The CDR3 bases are TGTGCCAGCAGCTTCATGACTAGCGGGAGCTCCTACAATGAGCAGGTCTTC.

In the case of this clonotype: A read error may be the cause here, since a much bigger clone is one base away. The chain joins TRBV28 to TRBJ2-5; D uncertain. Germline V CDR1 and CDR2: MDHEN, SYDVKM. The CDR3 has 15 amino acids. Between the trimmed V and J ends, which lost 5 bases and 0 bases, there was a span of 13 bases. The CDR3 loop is CASSLGVLYQETQYF. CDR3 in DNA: TGTGCCAGCAGTCTTGGGGTCTTGTACCAAGAGACCCAGTACTTC. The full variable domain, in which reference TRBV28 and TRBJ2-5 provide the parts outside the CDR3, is DVKVTQSSRYLVKRTGEKVFLECVQDMDHENMFWYRQDPGLGLRLIYFSYDVKMKEKGDIPEGYSVSREKKERFSLILESASTNQTSMYLCASSLGVLYQETQYFGPGTRLLVL.

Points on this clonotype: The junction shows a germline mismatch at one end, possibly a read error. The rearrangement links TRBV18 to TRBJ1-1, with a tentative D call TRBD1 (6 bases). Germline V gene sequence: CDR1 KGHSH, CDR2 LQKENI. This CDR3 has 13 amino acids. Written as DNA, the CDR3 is TGTGCCAGCTCATATGCCAGGGGCGTGGAATTAGGCTTT. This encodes CASSYARGVELGF.